This entry is about one T cell receptor (beta chain). These data come from a study of human T cells and chemical hapten exposure. MiXCR, run by TCRdb on the RACE reads, gives a single entry per CDR3 protein. The sample includes under 450,000 distinct CDR3 sequences, about 6% seen only once; the top ten take around 5.6%. From germline, CDR1 is SGHTA and CDR2 FQGNSA. The CDR3 covers 15 residues. Unmatched junction bases numbered 6, after V lost 5 bases and J lost 3 bases. Time point of the sample: patch test 2, 6 weeks after DPC sensitization. As for treatment: therapeutic diphenylcyclopropenone sensitization with weekly scalp DPC.

This receptor was taken from a woman aged 18-30 years with alopecia areata. Some clones in this sample may be carry-over from other donors' samples. This specimen consisted of whole blood, obtained in connection with sensitization to the hapten diphenylcyclopropenone (DPC). The J gene is TRBJ2-3, the V gene TRBV7-2; TRBD2 matches 9 bases. In DNA, the CDR3 is TGTGCCAGCAGCCGAGGGACTAGCAGGACAGATACGCAGTATTTT. Its translation is CASSRGTSRTDTQYF.